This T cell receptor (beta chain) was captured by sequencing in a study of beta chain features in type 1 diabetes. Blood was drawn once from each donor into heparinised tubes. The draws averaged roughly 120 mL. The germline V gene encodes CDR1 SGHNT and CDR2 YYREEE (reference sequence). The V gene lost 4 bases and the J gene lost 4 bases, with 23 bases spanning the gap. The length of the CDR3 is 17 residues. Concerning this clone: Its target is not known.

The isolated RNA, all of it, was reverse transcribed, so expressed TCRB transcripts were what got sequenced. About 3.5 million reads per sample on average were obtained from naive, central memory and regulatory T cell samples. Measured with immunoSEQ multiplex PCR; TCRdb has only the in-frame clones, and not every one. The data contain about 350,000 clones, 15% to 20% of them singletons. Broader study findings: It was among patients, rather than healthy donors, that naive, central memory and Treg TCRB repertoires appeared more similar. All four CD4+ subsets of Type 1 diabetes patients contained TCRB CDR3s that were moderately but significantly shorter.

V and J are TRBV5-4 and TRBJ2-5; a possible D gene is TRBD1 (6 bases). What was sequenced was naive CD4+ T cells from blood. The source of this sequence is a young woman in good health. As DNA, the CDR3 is TGTGCCAGCAGCCTCTCGGCAGGGGCCGGCGTAGGAGAGACCCAGTACTTC. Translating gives CASSLSAGAGVGETQYF.